The TCR beta chain described here comes from a study of Tregs in tolerant kidney transplant recipients. At the level of the study: The nonmyeloablative bone marrow transplants came from related graft donors, with transient mixed chimerism.

The data were produced by immunoSEQ multiplex PCR, yet TCRdb's version contains in-frame clones alone and is incomplete. The sample has approximately 67,000 clones; approximately 92% are singletons. This CDR3 spans 14 amino acids. V gave up 4 bases and J gave up 4 bases; unmatched junction bases: 5. Per germline, CDR1 SGDLS and CDR2 YYNGEE. The sample here was CD8+ T cells from blood, taken before the transplant. This receptor was identified in a human donor who received a combined kidney and bone marrow transplant. This chain links TRBV9 with TRBJ1-2; 9 nucleotides line up with TRBD1. The CDR3 coding sequence is TGTGCCAGCAGCTCTTCGACAGGGGGCTATGGCTACACCTTC. Protein: CASSSSTGGYGYTF.